The next 10 T cell receptor beta chains were all read from a single sample in a study of T cell repertoires in cytomegalovirus infection. TCRdb re-analysed the reads in MiXCR, keeping a single row per CDR3 protein. This table holds more than 85,000 distinct CDR3 sequences, 15% to 20% found once. The specimen sequenced was PBMCs. These TCRs come from a human donor in good health (CMV status not recorded). Some clones in this sample may be carry-over from other donors' samples.

The sample holds a few counts of this clonotype. CDR3 region: CASSYRQNQETQYF. The CDR3 nucleotides read TGTGCCAGTAGTTACCGACAGAACCAAGAGACCCAGTACTTC. V gene TRBV19 combines with J gene TRBJ2-5, with a possible D match to TRBD1 (5 bases). Germline V gives CDR1 LNHDA, CDR2 SQIVND (reference sequence). V lost 5 bases and J lost 0, with 10 bases in between. CDR3 length: 14 residues.

In its sample, this clonotype was seen a few times. J is TRBJ1-3 and V is TRBV20-1, with a weak D call TRBD1 (5 bases). The germline CDR1 and CDR2 sequences are DFQATT and SNEGSKA (reference sequence). The ends were cut back, 0 bases at V and 0 bases at J, with 9 bases in the middle. CDR3 length: 15 residues. This CDR3 reads CSAREQGLSGNTIYF. Here the CDR3 DNA reads TGCAGTGCTAGAGAGCAGGGTCTCTCTGGAAACACCATATATTTT.

The gene calls are TRBV28 and TRBJ1-5; 8 bases align to TRBD1. Per germline, CDR1 MDHEN and CDR2 SYDVKM. Germline trimming cut 1 base from V and 1 base from J; bases unmatched to any gene: 12. This CDR3 comprises 19 residues. The CDR3 DNA sequence: TGTGCCAGCAGTTTATCCAGCACAGGGGGAGGTCGGAGCAATCAGCCCCAGCATTTT. This encodes CASSLSSTGGGRSNQPQHF.

In this sample, this clonotype turned up a few times. The chain links TRBV20-1 to TRBJ2-3, with D hard to call. V was clipped by 5 bases and J by 5 bases, with 20 bases between them. The CDR3 totals 15 residues. Germline-derived CDR1 and CDR2 are DFQATT and SNEGSKA (reference sequence). CDR3: CSASTVDGKGDTQYF. CDR3 DNA: TGCAGTGCTTCTACCGTGGATGGAAAAGGAGATACGCAGTATTTT.

In this sample, this clonotype turned up many times. The chain joins TRBV7-2 to TRBJ1-6; a possible D gene is TRBD1 (6 bases). The V end was cut by 5 bases, the J end by 10 bases, with 18 bases between. CDR3 length: 15 residues. CDR1 SGHTA and CDR2 FQGNSA come from the germline V gene. Here the CDR3 DNA reads TGTGCCAGCAGCCCAAGTGCAGGGGAAGGGTCACCCCTCCACTTT. Protein: CASSPSAGEGSPLHF.

This clonotype was detected a few times. V is TRBV5-4 and J is TRBJ2-2, with TRBD1 as a possible D gene (5 bases). V was clipped by 4 bases and J by 1 base, with 14 bases between them. This CDR3 region has 16 residues. CDR1 is SGHNT and CDR2 is YYREEE in the germline V gene (reference sequence). DNA for the CDR3: TGTGCCAGCAGCCCAACAGGATACAAGAACACCGGGGAGCTGTTTTTT. It codes for CASSPTGYKNTGELFF. Supplemented by reference TRBV5-4 and TRBJ2-2, the full variable domain reads ETGVTQSPTHLIKTRGQQVTLRCSSQSGHNTVSWYQQALGQGPQFIFQYYREEENGRGNFPPRFSGLQFPNYSSELNVNALELDDSALYLCASSPTGYKNTGELFFGEGSRLTVL.

CDR3 loop: CASSQDWREDTGELFF. CDR3 nucleotide sequence: TGTGCCAGCAGCCAAGACTGGCGGGAGGACACCGGGGAGCTGTTTTTT. The rearrangement links TRBV4-2 to TRBJ2-2, with 8 bases that match TRBD2. Germline loops: CDR1 LGHNA, CDR2 YNFKEQ. Trimming cost V 0 bases and J 3 bases; bases outside gene matches: 3. There are 16 residues in the CDR3.

This clonotype has a count of ten or more. The V call is TRBV12-5, the J call TRBJ2-1; D possibly corresponds to TRBD2 (6 bases). This CDR3 comprises 13 residues. The V end was cut by 1 base, the J end by 9 bases, with 10 bases between. Germline V lookup: CDR1 LGHNT, CDR2 FRNRAP. The CDR3 DNA sequence: TGTGCTAGTGGTTTGGGGGGGGTTAGTGAGCAGTTCTTC. Encoded protein: CASGLGGVSEQFF.

This clonotype has a handful of counts. This CDR3 reads CSATWDRGSYEQYF. For the CDR3, the DNA is TGCAGTGCTACCTGGGATCGGGGGTCCTACGAGCAGTACTTC. The chain has TRBV20-1 and TRBJ2-7, with D possibly being TRBD2 (6 bases). The ends were cut back, 4 bases at V and 1 base at J, with 14 bases in the middle. The CDR3 runs 14 residues. Germline V lookup: CDR1 DFQATT, CDR2 SNEGSKA (reference sequence).

There are many counts of this clonotype. The genes are TRBV12-3 or TRBV12-4 and TRBJ1-5; D not certain. V gave up 1 base and J gave up 3 bases, with 7 bases separating them. The CDR3 is 14 residues long. CDR3 loop: CASSLGVVNQPQHF. The CDR3 DNA follows: TGTGCCAGCAGTTTAGGTGTGGTCAATCAGCCCCAGCATTTT.